This is a list of T cell receptor beta chains from one sample in a study of T-cell reconstitution after alpha-beta-depleted transplantation in children. TCRdb recomputed calls from the PCR reads with MiXCR, one row per CDR3 protein. The top ten hold around 6% of the sample, which has about 480,000 distinct CDR3 sequences, 12% seen once. The source material was PBMCs from the stem cell graft donor, sampled from the stem cell graft. The receptor source for this set is a human donor who donated a stem cell graft to a child with combined immunodeficiency. CDR3s include the opening cysteine and the closing phenylalanine or tryptophan. D genes are given only for firm matches. A clone size is listed for some rows: how often the clone was seen (once, few, many), or a class if it is expanded.

d_gene: .
j_gene: TRBJ1-5
v_gene: TRBV4-3
abundance: .
CDR3nt: TGCGCCAGCAGCCAAGATCCGAACTCGGGTCAGCCCCAGCATTTT
CDR3aa: CASSQDPNSGQPQHF

d_gene: .
j_gene: TRBJ1-3
v_gene: TRBV20-1
abundance: many
CDR3nt: TGCAGTGCTAGCGCATCGTGGTGGGGGACTGGAAACACCATATATTTT
CDR3aa: CSASASWWGTGNTIYF

d_gene: .
j_gene: TRBJ1-3
v_gene: TRBV24-1
abundance: many
CDR3nt: TGTGCCACCAGAGGGGACGGAAACACCATATATTTT
CDR3aa: CATRGDGNTIYF

d_gene: TRBD1
j_gene: TRBJ1-2
v_gene: TRBV20-1
abundance: once
CDR3nt: TGCAGTGCTAGAGATCGGCTAGGGGGCGGCCGAAATGGCTACACCTTC
CDR3aa: CSARDRLGGGRNGYTF

d_gene: TRBD1
j_gene: TRBJ2-2
v_gene: TRBV5-1
abundance: .
CDR3nt: TGCGCCAGCAGCTTGGCCTGGGGACAGGGGGTGGAGCTGTTTTTT
CDR3aa: CASSLAWGQGVELFF

d_gene: TRBD2
j_gene: TRBJ2-1
v_gene: TRBV5-1
abundance: .
CDR3nt: TGCGCCAGCACTTCCTCCGGGGCTAGCGGTTACAATGAGCAGTTCTTC
CDR3aa: CASTSSGASGYNEQFF

d_gene: .
j_gene: TRBJ2-7
v_gene: TRBV5-5
abundance: .
CDR3nt: TGTGCCAGCAGCTTGGCCGTAGGTCTCGGAGCCTACGAGCAGTACTTC
CDR3aa: CASSLAVGLGAYEQYF

d_gene: .
j_gene: TRBJ2-1
v_gene: TRBV20-1
abundance: .
CDR3nt: TGCAGTGCCCGGGGCAGCGCAGGGGTTCCTACAAGTGAGCAGTTCTTC
CDR3aa: CSARGSAGVPTSEQFF

d_gene: TRBD2
j_gene: TRBJ2-3
v_gene: TRBV7-2
abundance: few
CDR3nt: TGTGCCAGCAGCTTACTGACTAGCGGGAGTCCTACAGATACGCAGTATTTT
CDR3aa: CASSLLTSGSPTDTQYF

d_gene: .
j_gene: TRBJ2-5
v_gene: TRBV7-3
abundance: .
CDR3nt: TGTGCCAGCAGCTTAACCTACCAAGGGACCCAGTACTTC
CDR3aa: CASSLTYQGTQYF

d_gene: TRBD1
j_gene: TRBJ2-3
v_gene: TRBV20-1
abundance: many
CDR3nt: TGCAGTGCCCCCGGGACAGGGGGCACAGATACGCAGTATTTT
CDR3aa: CSAPGTGGTDTQYF

d_gene: .
j_gene: TRBJ2-7
v_gene: TRBV7-8
abundance: few
CDR3nt: TGTGCCAGCAGCTCCGTATGGGACACCTCCTACGAGCAGTACTTC
CDR3aa: CASSSVWDTSYEQYF

d_gene: TRBD1
j_gene: TRBJ2-7
v_gene: TRBV29-1
abundance: .
CDR3nt: TGCAGCGTGCCGGGACAGGGGTCTATGTACTTC
CDR3aa: CSVPGQGSMYF

d_gene: TRBD1
j_gene: TRBJ1-1
v_gene: TRBV5-1
abundance: many
CDR3nt: TGCGCCAGCAGCTTTAATGCTGGACAGGGTGTTACTGAAGCTTTCTTT
CDR3aa: CASSFNAGQGVTEAFF

d_gene: .
j_gene: TRBJ2-2
v_gene: TRBV12-3/TRBV12-4
abundance: few
CDR3nt: TGTGCCAGCAGTTTGAGCAGGGTATACGGCACCGGGGAGCTGTTTTTT
CDR3aa: CASSLSRVYGTGELFF

d_gene: .
j_gene: TRBJ2-1
v_gene: TRBV5-1
abundance: many
CDR3nt: TGCGCCAGCAGGGTAGCCGATTACAATGAGCAGTTCTTC
CDR3aa: CASRVADYNEQFF

d_gene: TRBD2
j_gene: TRBJ2-1
v_gene: TRBV7-2
abundance: many
CDR3nt: TGTGCCAGCAGCTTAGAACTAGCGGGGCTCCTCGGGGAGCAGTTCTTC
CDR3aa: CASSLELAGLLGEQFF

d_gene: .
j_gene: TRBJ2-4
v_gene: TRBV28
abundance: many
CDR3nt: TGTGCCAGCAGTGGACGTGAGGGCTTAGGAAACATTCAGTACTTC
CDR3aa: CASSGREGLGNIQYF